The sequence of this TCR beta chain was determined in a study of blood T cell repertoires in COVID-19. Study background: COVID-19 samples collected from the United States, Italy and Spain covered acute and convalescent phases. T cells, B-cell-depleted T cells, or PBMCs provided the cDNA or gDNA that served as material.

CDR1 SGHNT and CDR2 YYREEE come from the germline V gene (reference sequence). This CDR3 is built from 14 residues. V lost 0 bases, J lost 8 bases, and 14 bases lay in between. Authors' processing steps: Estimation of nucleated cell counts was performed using reference gene primer amplification. TCRdb keeps only in-frame clones here, not all; method: immunoSEQ multiplex PCR. V and J calls and clone size are as listed in that table; D and trimming were resolved from the DNA. The table records 100,000 to 130,000 clones, around 90% of them present only once. V gene TRBV5-4 combines with J gene TRBJ1-2; D gene ambiguous. Sequenced sample: peripheral blood. This sequence originates from a human donor in a cohort sampled during active COVID-19. This CDR3 reads CASSLEPAGGGYTF. In DNA form, the CDR3 reads TGTGCCAGCAGCTTGGAGCCGGCCGGCGGAGGCTACACCTTC. Variable domain in full (rest from reference TRBV5-4 and TRBJ1-2): ETGVTQSPTHLIKTRGQQVTLRCSSQSGHNTVSWYQQALGQGPQFIFQYYREEENGRGNFPPRFSGLQFPNYSSELNVNALELDDSALYLCASSLEPAGGGYTFGSGTRLTVV.